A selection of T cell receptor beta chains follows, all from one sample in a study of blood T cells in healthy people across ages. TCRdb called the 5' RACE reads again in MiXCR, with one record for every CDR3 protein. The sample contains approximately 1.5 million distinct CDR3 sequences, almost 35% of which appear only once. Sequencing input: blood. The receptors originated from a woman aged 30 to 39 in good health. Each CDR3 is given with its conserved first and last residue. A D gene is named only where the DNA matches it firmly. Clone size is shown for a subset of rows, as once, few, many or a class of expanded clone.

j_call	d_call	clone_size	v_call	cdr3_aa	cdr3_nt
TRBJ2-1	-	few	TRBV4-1	CASSQPGLAHEQFF	TGCGCCAGCAGCCAACCCGGGCTAGCTCATGAGCAGTTCTTC
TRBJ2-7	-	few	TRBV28	CATRSRGGAYEQYF	TGTGCCACCAGATCGCGAGGGGGAGCCTACGAGCAGTACTTC
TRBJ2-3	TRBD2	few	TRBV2	CASRASGQIKDTQYF	TGTGCCAGCAGGGCTAGCGGGCAAATCAAAGATACGCAGTATTTT
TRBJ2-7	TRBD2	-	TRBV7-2	CANSFTSGAYEQYF	TGTGCCAACAGCTTCACTAGCGGAGCCTACGAGCAGTACTTC
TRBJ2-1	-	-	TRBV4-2	CASSQVSGASSYNEQFF	TGTGCCAGCAGCCAAGTTTCGGGGGCGAGCTCCTACAATGAGCAGTTCTTC
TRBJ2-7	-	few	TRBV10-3	CAIRTYGTDYEQYF	TGTGCCATCAGAACTTACGGGACGGACTACGAGCAGTACTTC
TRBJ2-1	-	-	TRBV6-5	CASRIALSSYNEQFF	TGTGCCAGCAGGATAGCGCTAAGCTCCTACAATGAGCAGTTCTTC
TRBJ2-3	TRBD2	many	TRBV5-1	CASSLVGLAGITDTQYF	TGCGCCAGCAGCTTGGTTGGTCTAGCGGGGATCACAGATACGCAGTATTTT
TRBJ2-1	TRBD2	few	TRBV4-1	CASSQDLGLAGGTSVREQFF	TGCGCCAGCAGCCAAGATCTGGGACTAGCGGGAGGGACGAGCGTTCGGGAGCAGTTCTTC
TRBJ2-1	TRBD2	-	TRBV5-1	CASSDTGTSGGADYEQFF	TGCGCCAGCAGCGACACCGGGACTAGCGGGGGGGCTGACTATGAGCAGTTCTTC
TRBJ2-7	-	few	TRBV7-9	CASSLVGGHEQYF	TGTGCCAGCAGCTTAGTCGGGGGGCACGAGCAGTACTTC
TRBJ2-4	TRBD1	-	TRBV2	CASRGTGVYIQYF	TGTGCCAGCAGGGGGACAGGGGTATACATTCAGTACTTC
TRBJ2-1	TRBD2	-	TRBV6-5	CASSTAGSYNGQFF	TGTGCCAGTAGTACAGCGGGGTCCTACAATGGGCAGTTCTTC
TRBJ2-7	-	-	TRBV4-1	CASSQAERGTEQYF	TGCGCCAGCAGCCAAGCAGAAAGGGGGACCGAGCAGTACTTC
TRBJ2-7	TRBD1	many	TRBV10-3	CAIRGDRGPTASYEQYF	TGTGCCATCAGGGGGGACAGGGGTCCTACAGCCTCCTACGAGCAGTACTTC
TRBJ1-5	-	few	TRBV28	CASSFYDRNQPQHF	TGTGCCAGCAGTTTTTACGACAGAAATCAGCCCCAGCATTTT
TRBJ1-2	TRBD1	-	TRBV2	CASRMDRGEDGYTF	TGTGCCAGCAGGATGGACAGGGGAGAGGATGGCTACACCTTC
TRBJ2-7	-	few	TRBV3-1	CASSHTAGQAEQYF	TGTGCCAGCAGCCACACAGCGGGACAGGCCGAGCAGTACTTC
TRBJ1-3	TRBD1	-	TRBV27	CASRSTGTGNTIYF	TGTGCCAGCAGGTCGACAGGGACTGGAAACACCATATATTTT
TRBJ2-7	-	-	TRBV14	CASSQDQGGSYEQYF	TGTGCCAGCAGCCAAGACCAGGGTGGGTCGTACGAGCAGTACTTC
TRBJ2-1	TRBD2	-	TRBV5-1	CASSSLAGYTEVNEQFF	TGCGCCAGCAGCTCACTAGCGGGGTATACAGAGGTAAATGAGCAGTTCTTC
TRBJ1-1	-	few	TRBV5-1	CASGTGGNTEAFF	TGCGCCAGCGGTACAGGAGGGAACACTGAAGCTTTCTTT
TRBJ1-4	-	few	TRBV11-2	CASSPRQVRTNEKLFF	TGTGCCAGCAGCCCGCGACAGGTTCGAACTAATGAAAAACTGTTTTTT
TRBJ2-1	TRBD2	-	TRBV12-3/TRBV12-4	CAGSLGLLEQFF	TGTGCCGGCAGTTTGGGACTACTAGAGCAGTTCTTC
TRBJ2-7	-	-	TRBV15	CATKQPDSGYEQYF	TGTGCCACTAAACAGCCAGATTCGGGATACGAGCAGTACTTC
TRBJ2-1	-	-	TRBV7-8	CASRRRDSGFREQFF	TGTGCCAGCAGACGACGGGACAGCGGGTTTAGGGAGCAGTTCTTC
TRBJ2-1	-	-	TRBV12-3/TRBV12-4	CASSLVGAYEQFF	TGTGCCAGCAGTTTAGTCGGGGCTTATGAGCAGTTCTTC
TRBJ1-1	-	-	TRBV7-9	CASSSFHSRQANTEAFF	TGTGCCAGCAGCTCATTTCATTCGAGGCAAGCGAACACTGAAGCTTTCTTT
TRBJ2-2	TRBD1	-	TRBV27	CASSFSPGTANTGELFF	TGTGCCAGCAGTTTCTCTCCCGGGACAGCGAACACCGGGGAGCTGTTTTTT
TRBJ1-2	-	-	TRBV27	CASSYRDARGYTF	TGTGCCAGCAGTTACCGGGACGCGAGAGGCTACACCTTC
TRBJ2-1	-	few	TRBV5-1	CASSEGPRDEQFF	TGCGCCAGCAGTGAGGGCCCCAGGGATGAGCAGTTCTTC
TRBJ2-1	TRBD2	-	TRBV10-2	CASRLAGVVNEQFF	TGCGCCAGTCGACTAGCGGGAGTCGTCAATGAGCAGTTCTTC
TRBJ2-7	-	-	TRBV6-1	CASSPHMREIQYF	TGTGCCAGCAGTCCTCATATGAGAGAGATCCAGTACTTC
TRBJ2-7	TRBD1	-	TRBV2	CASRGQGVSYEQYF	TGTGCCAGCAGGGGACAGGGGGTCTCCTACGAGCAGTACTTC
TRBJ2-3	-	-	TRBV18	CASSPAQGNTDTQYF	TGTGCCAGCTCACCTGCGCAGGGGAACACAGATACGCAGTATTTT
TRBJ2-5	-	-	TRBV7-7	CASSLAGGVDETQYF	TGTGCCAGCAGCTTAGCCGGAGGGGTGGATGAGACCCAGTACTTC
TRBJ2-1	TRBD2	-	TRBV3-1	CASSQEGLVLFNEQFF	TGTGCCAGCAGCCAAGAGGGACTAGTTTTGTTCAATGAGCAGTTCTTC
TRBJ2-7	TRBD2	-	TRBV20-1	CSAPRRASGGAYEQYF	TGCAGTGCCCCCAGGCGCGCTAGCGGGGGGGCCTACGAGCAGTACTTC
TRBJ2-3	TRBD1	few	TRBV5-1	CASSRGTGEDTQYF	TGCGCCAGCAGCCGCGGGACAGGGGAGGATACGCAGTATTTT
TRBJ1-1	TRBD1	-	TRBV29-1	CSVGTKGATEAFF	TGCAGCGTTGGGACCAAGGGGGCCACTGAAGCTTTCTTT
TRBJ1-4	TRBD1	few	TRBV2	CASTPRTGKGEKLFF	TGTGCCAGCACCCCCCGGACAGGGAAGGGTGAAAAACTGTTTTTT
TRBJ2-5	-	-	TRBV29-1	CSVEVNQETQYF	TGCAGCGTTGAGGTAAACCAAGAGACCCAGTACTTC
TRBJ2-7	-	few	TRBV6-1	CASSENSGLYEQYF	TGTGCCAGCAGTGAAAATTCGGGTCTCTACGAGCAGTACTTC
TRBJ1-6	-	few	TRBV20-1	CSARPRGFGNSPLHF	TGCAGTGCTAGACCCAGGGGCTTTGGGAATTCACCCCTCCACTTT
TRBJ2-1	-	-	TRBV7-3	CASSQRNDNEQFF	TGTGCCAGCAGCCAAAGAAATGACAATGAGCAGTTCTTC
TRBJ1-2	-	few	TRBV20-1	CSASEQASGGYTF	TGCAGTGCTAGTGAACAGGCCTCGGGCGGCTACACCTTC
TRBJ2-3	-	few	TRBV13	CASSPERFTDTQYF	TGTGCCAGCAGCCCAGAACGGTTCACAGATACGCAGTATTTT
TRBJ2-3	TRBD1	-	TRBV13	CASSPLGQNTQYF	TGTGCCAGCAGCCCCCTGGGACAGAATACGCAGTATTTT
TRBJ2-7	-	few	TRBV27	CASTPAGASYEQYF	TGTGCCAGTACACCCGCGGGCGCGTCCTACGAGCAGTACTTC
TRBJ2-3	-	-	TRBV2	CASSILGRTSRSTDTQYF	TGTGCCAGCAGTATTTTAGGAAGGACCTCTAGGAGCACAGATACGCAGTATTTT
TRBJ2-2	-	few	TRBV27	CASSFLGVPGELFF	TGTGCCAGCAGCTTTCTGGGGGTCCCCGGGGAGCTGTTTTTT
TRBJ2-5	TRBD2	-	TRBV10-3	CAISGGGGALETQYF	TGTGCCATCAGTGGGGGCGGGGGGGCCCTGGAGACCCAGTACTTC
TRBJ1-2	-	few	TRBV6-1	CASSVVANYGYTF	TGTGCCAGCAGTGTGGTCGCAAACTATGGCTACACCTTC
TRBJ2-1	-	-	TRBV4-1	CTSSQVLAYNEQFF	TGCACCAGCAGCCAAGTACTAGCATACAATGAGCAGTTCTTC
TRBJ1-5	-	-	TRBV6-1	CASSLTATPGQPQHF	TGTGCCAGCAGTTTGACAGCTACGCCGGGTCAGCCCCAGCATTTT
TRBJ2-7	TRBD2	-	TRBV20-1	CSAPSSGGGSYEQYF	TGCAGTGCTCCCAGCAGTGGCGGGGGCTCCTACGAGCAGTACTTC
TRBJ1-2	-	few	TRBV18	CASSPEKGGGGYTF	TGTGCCAGCTCACCCGAGAAGGGAGGAGGTGGCTACACCTTC